These 13 T cell receptor beta chains came from one sample sequenced in a study of cytomegalovirus exposure and HLA in healthy donors (dated by TCRdb to 2016 to 2017). Receptor libraries were prepared by the immunoSEQ multiplex PCR assay. TCRdb's version of the immuneACCESS table is confined to in-frame rearrangements and falls short of the full clone set. An unresolved V gene accounts for under half of the shortfall where checked; the remainder is of unknown origin. This sample is represented by 56,000 or so clones; roughly 93% of them were singletons. The ten largest account for around 1.7% of the sample. The sequenced sample consisted of PBMCs. These receptors all come from a woman aged 18-30 years in good health and CMV-seropositive.

The chain links TRBV7-2 to TRBJ1-2; 7 bases fit TRBD1. V trimming: 5 bases; J trimming: 1 base; junction bases outside the gene matches: 10. This CDR3 is 16 amino acids long. CDR1 and CDR2 (germline): SGHTA, FQGNSA. The CDR3 sequence: CASSRDSVPSNYGYTF. The CDR3, as DNA: TGTGCCAGCAGCCGGGACAGCGTCCCCAGTAACTATGGCTACACCTTC.

The V gene is TRBV19, the J gene TRBJ2-7; 7 bases line up with TRBD1. The germline CDR1 and CDR2 sequences are LNHDA and SQIVND (reference sequence). The ends lost 5 bases at V and 4 bases at J; junction bases unmatched: 11. The CDR3 has 15 residues. CDR3 loop: CASSVDRSLWYEQYF. For the CDR3, the DNA is TGTGCCAGTAGTGTGGACAGGAGCCTTTGGTACGAGCAGTACTTC.

V and J are TRBV5-1 and TRBJ1-1; tentative D call: TRBD1 (6 bases). Germline V gene sequence: CDR1 SGHRS, CDR2 YFSETQ. Trimming removed 2 bases from V and 5 bases from J, with 31 bases in between. This CDR3 is 20 amino acids long. The CDR3 protein is CASSLGRLIDPTGLWTEAFF. DNA of the CDR3: TGCGCCAGCAGCTTAGGAAGATTGATAGACCCTACAGGGTTATGGACTGAAGCTTTCTTT.

This chain connects TRBV7-2 to TRBJ1-4; unclear D gene. The CDR3 contains 14 residues. Trimming removed 5 bases from V and 3 bases from J, with 10 bases in between. Germline values: CDR1 SGHTA, CDR2 FQGNSA. The CDR3 loop reads CASSLGSPNEKLFF. The CDR3, as DNA: TGTGCCAGCAGCCTCGGGTCACCTAATGAAAAACTGTTTTTT.

The sample holds one count of this clone. V usage is TRBV27 and J usage is TRBJ2-2, with 10 positions matching TRBD2. Germline CDR1 and CDR2: MNHEY and SMNVEV (reference sequence). V lost 6 bases, J lost 0 bases, and 4 bases stayed unmatched. The CDR3 runs to 16 residues. The CDR3 is CASSFSGGPNTGELFF. The CDR3 DNA sequence: TGTGCCAGCAGCTTTAGCGGGGGGCCGAACACCGGGGAGCTGTTTTTT.

The chain employs TRBV13 and TRBJ2-1; 9 nucleotides align to TRBD2. CDR1 and CDR2 from the germline V gene are PRHDT and FYEKMQ (reference sequence). This CDR3 is 15 amino acids long. The ends lost 0 bases at V and 4 bases at J; junction bases unmatched: 1. CDR3: CASSLGTSGYNEQFF. In nucleotides, the CDR3 is TGTGCCAGCAGCTTAGGGACTAGCGGTTACAATGAGCAGTTCTTC.

The genes are TRBV6-4 and TRBJ2-1, with D maybe TRBD2 (7 bases). Trimming removed 2 bases at V and 7 bases at J, with 15 bases between. The CDR3 runs 15 residues. Germline loops: CDR1 MRHNA, CDR2 SNTAGT. The CDR3 bases are TGTGCCAGCAGTGACGAGGGGGGGTCTGGGAATGAGCAGTTCTTC. The encoded protein is CASSDEGGSGNEQFF.

The genes are TRBV4-3 and TRBJ1-1; D is ambiguous. This CDR3 contains 15 residues. Per the germline V gene, CDR1 is LGHNA and CDR2 is YSLEER. The ends were cut back, 1 base at V and 0 bases at J, with 9 bases in the middle. This chain's CDR3 is CASSQAPGMNTEAFF. The CDR3 bases are TGCGCCAGCAGCCAAGCTCCGGGAATGAACACTGAAGCTTTCTTT.

The J gene is TRBJ2-7, the V gene TRBV27, with 12 bases that match TRBD2. CDR1 MNHEY and CDR2 SMNVEV come from the germline V gene (reference sequence). Germline trimming cut 5 bases from V and 3 bases from J; bases unmatched to any gene: 11. The CDR3 sequence is 17 residues long. CDR3 region: CASSLGTSGFQVYEQYF. The DNA of the CDR3 is TGTGCCAGCAGTCTCGGGACTAGCGGGTTCCAGGTCTACGAGCAGTACTTC.

The rearrangement links TRBV29-1 to TRBJ1-2; no reliable D call. CDR1 is SQVTM, CDR2 ANQGSEA, per germline. V was trimmed by 6 bases and J by 4 bases, leaving 15 bases between them. This CDR3 spans 13 amino acids. The CDR3 DNA follows: TGCAGCGTCCCCTTGGCAGGCTCCTATGGCTACACCTTC. Protein: CSVPLAGSYGYTF.

The rearrangement uses TRBV5-1 and TRBJ1-2; D gene uncertain. CDR1 is SGHRS and CDR2 is YFSETQ in the germline V gene. The CDR3 is 15 amino acids. V lost 1 base and J lost 0, with 10 bases in between. Written as DNA, the CDR3 is TGCGCCAGCAGCTTGCCGCGGGGAGCTAACTATGGCTACACCTTC. Translating it yields CASSLPRGANYGYTF. The variable domain in full, with the rest retrieved from reference TRBV5-1 and TRBJ1-2, is KAGVTQTPRYLIKTRGQQVTLSCSPISGHRSVSWYQQTPGQGLQFLFEYFSETQRNKGNFPGRFSGRQFSNSRSEMNVSTLELGDSALYLCASSLPRGANYGYTFGSGTRLTVV.

The chain links TRBV4-1 to TRBJ1-5; 10 nucleotides agree with TRBD1. Trimming at V came to 0 bases and at J to 3 bases, leaving 8 bases not matched to a gene. The CDR3 spans 18 residues. Germline assignment: CDR1 MGHRA and CDR2 YSYEKL. CDR3 in amino acids: CASSQERGTGAFNQPQHF. In DNA, the CDR3 is TGCGCCAGCAGCCAAGAAAGAGGGACAGGGGCTTTCAATCAGCCCCAGCATTTT.

The chain combines TRBV5-6 with TRBJ1-2; D gene unclear. The CDR3 is 14 residues long. Germline-derived CDR1 and CDR2 are SGHDT and YYEEEE. Trimming took 4 bases from V and 5 from J, leaving 15 bases between them. The CDR3 sequence is CASSVGLVGYGYTF. CDR3 nucleotides: TGTGCCAGCAGCGTCGGACTAGTCGGGTATGGCTACACCTTC.